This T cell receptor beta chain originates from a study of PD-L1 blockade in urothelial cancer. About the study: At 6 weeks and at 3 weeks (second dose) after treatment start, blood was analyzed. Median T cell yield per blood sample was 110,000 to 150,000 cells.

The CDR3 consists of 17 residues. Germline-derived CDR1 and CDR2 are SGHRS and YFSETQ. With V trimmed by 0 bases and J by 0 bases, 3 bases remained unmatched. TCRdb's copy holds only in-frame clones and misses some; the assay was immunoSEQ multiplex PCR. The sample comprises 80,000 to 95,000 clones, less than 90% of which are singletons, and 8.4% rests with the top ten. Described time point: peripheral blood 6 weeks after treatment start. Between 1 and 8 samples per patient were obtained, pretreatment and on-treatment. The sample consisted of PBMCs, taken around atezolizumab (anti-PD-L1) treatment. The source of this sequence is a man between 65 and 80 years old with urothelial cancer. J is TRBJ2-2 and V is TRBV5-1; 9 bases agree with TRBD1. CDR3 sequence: CASSLEGQGSNTGELFF. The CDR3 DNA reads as TGCGCCAGCAGCTTGGAAGGACAGGGGTCGAACACCGGGGAGCTGTTTTTT.